This TCR beta chain was observed in a study of a mutant IDH1 vaccine in newly diagnosed glioma. Study in general: Receipt of radiotherapy, temozolomide, or both preceded the study, and most received both. Study results and caveats: Whatever changes occurred in top peripheral T cell clonotypes seemed unrelated to pseudoprogression.

Clones were sequenced by immunoSEQ multiplex PCR, and TCRdb holds only the in-frame ones, with some missing. Of tens of thousands of clones listed, approximately 80% are singletons. The V and J ends lost 0 bases and 0 bases, in that order; junction bases with no gene match: 6. The germline V gene has CDR1 LNHNV and CDR2 YYDKDF (reference sequence). CDR3 length: 17 residues. This clone was counted a few times. Its specificity is unknown. Time point described: week 35, safety follow-up. Vaccination comprised doses that each held 300 ug of mutant IDH1 20-mer peptide, plus topical imiquimod. Across weeks 1, 3, 5, 7, 11, 15, 19 and 23, patients received a vaccination each time, eight in all.

The J gene is TRBJ1-1, the V gene TRBV15, with TRBD1 matching over 8 bases. The starting material was PBMCs, obtained from a glioma patient whose treatment included an IDH1 peptide vaccine. The sequence derives from a man between 25 and 39 years old with glioma. In DNA, the CDR3 is TGTGCCACCAGCAGAGATCTCACAGGGGGGTTGAACACTGAAGCTTTCTTT. Amino acids: CATSRDLTGGLNTEAFF.